These 30 T cell receptor beta chains came from one sample sequenced in a study of lymphopenia after photon versus proton radiotherapy. Method: immunoSEQ multiplex PCR; TCRdb's copy keeps in-frame clones and lacks some. The sample gives about 160,000 clones, 80% to 90% of which show up once; approximately 4.7% is in the top ten. The starting material was peripheral blood, obtained from a patient treated with photon-based radiotherapy. The source of these receptors is a man aged 45 to 65 with gastric cancer.

The chain recombines TRBV29-1 with TRBJ2-4; TRBD2 agrees at 8 bases. The V segment lost 4 bases and the J segment 0 bases; nucleotides outside the gene matches: 2. CDR1 and CDR2 from the germline V gene are SQVTM and ANQGSEA. The length of the CDR3 is 14 residues. The CDR3 sequence: CSVVGTRAKNIQYF. The CDR3 DNA is TGCAGCGTTGTGGGGACTAGAGCCAAAAACATTCAGTACTTC.

The chain has TRBV7-9 and TRBJ2-7; possible D gene TRBD1, 5 bases. The germline V and J ends were trimmed by 0 bases and 2 bases, with 14 bases remaining between them. The length of the CDR3 is 16 residues. Germline assignment: CDR1 SEHNR and CDR2 FQNEAQ (reference sequence). CDR3 DNA: TGTGCCAGCAGCTTAGCGCAGTACAGGCCCCCCTACGAGCAGTACTTC. Residues: CASSLAQYRPPYEQYF. The full variable domain, with the rest looked up from reference TRBV7-9 and TRBJ2-7, is DTGVSQNPRHKITKRGQNVTFRCDPISEHNRLYWYRQTLGQGPEFLTYFQNEAQLEKSRLLSDRFSAERPKGSFSTLEIQRTEQGDSAMYLCASSLAQYRPPYEQYFGPGTRLTVT.

Concerning this clone: The identical CDR3 is also encoded by other nucleotide sequences in the sample. The chain joins TRBV7-9 to TRBJ2-7, with D possibly called TRBD1 or TRBD2 (5 bases each). The CDR3 is made up of 14 amino acids. V lost 3 bases to trimming and J lost 2 bases, with 11 bases between them. CDR1 is SEHNR, CDR2 FQNEAQ, per germline (reference sequence). The CDR3 here is CASSFGTATYEQYF. For the CDR3, the DNA is TGTGCCAGCAGCTTCGGGACGGCCACCTACGAGCAGTACTTC.

This clone was picked up a small number of times. The gene calls are TRBV5-1 and TRBJ2-1, with D possibly being TRBD1 (5 bases). This CDR3 is built from 17 residues. Looked up from germline, CDR1 is SGHRS and CDR2 is YFSETQ. Trimming removed 0 bases from V and 0 bases from J, with 13 bases in between. The CDR3 DNA sequence: TGCGCCAGCAGCTTGGCAAAATCGCAGGGCTCCTACAATGAGCAGTTCTTC. Translated, it gives CASSLAKSQGSYNEQFF.

CDR3 coding DNA: TGTGCCAGCAGGAAGGGGACCACTAATGAAAAACTGTTTTTT. Its protein product is CASRKGTTNEKLFF. This chain links TRBV2 with TRBJ1-4, with TRBD1 as a possible D gene (5 bases). This CDR3 is 14 amino acids long. Per the germline V gene, CDR1 is SNHLY and CDR2 is FYNNEI. The V end lost 6 bases, the J end lost 2 bases, and 10 bases lay between the germline ends.

The chain uses TRBV19 and TRBJ2-2; a weak D match, TRBD1 (6 bases). The CDR3 is 15 amino acids. Trimming cost V 5 bases and J 7 bases, with 17 bases left between them. In germline, CDR1 is LNHDA, CDR2 SQIVND (reference sequence). CDR3 region: CASSLAQGFYGELFF. The CDR3 nucleotides read TGTGCCAGTAGTCTTGCACAGGGATTTTACGGGGAGCTGTTTTTT.

This sequence joins TRBV9 and TRBJ1-2; D possibly corresponds to TRBD1 (5 bases). Germline-derived CDR1 and CDR2 are SGDLS and YYNGEE. V was cut by 0 bases and J by 4 bases, with 10 bases left in between. This CDR3 has 14 amino acids. The CDR3 DNA follows: TGTGCCAGCAGCGTAGGTCCAGGGCCCTATGGCTACACCTTC. This codes for CASSVGPGPYGYTF.

The V call is TRBV7-6, the J call TRBJ1-4; TRBD1 agrees at 10 bases. The CDR3 length is 15 residues. V shed 5 bases and J 8 bases; nucleotides not matched to a gene: 8. Germline V gene data show CDR1 as SGHVS and CDR2 as FNYEAQ. The CDR3 DNA reads TGTGCCAGCAGCCTTGGGACAGGGGTTTGGGAAAAACTGTTTTTT. Translation: CASSLGTGVWEKLFF.

J is TRBJ2-1 and V is TRBV10-3; a weak D match, TRBD1 (6 bases). The germline V gene has CDR1 ENHRY and CDR2 SYGVKD. The CDR3 is 11 residues long. The V end lost 0 bases, the J end lost 12 bases, and 6 bases lay between the germline ends. Here the CDR3 reads CAISESRGQFF. CDR3 nucleotides: TGTGCCATCAGTGAGTCCAGGGGGCAGTTCTTC.

The chain is built from TRBV6-6 and TRBJ1-2, with 8 bases fitting TRBD1. Germline CDR1 and CDR2: MNHNY and SVGAGI (reference sequence). The J segment lost 8 bases and the V segment lost 6 bases, leaving 11 bases of the junction unmatched. The CDR3 totals 14 residues. The CDR3 bases are TGTGCCAGCAGCCCCCGACAGGGGATCGGGGGCTACACCTTC. Protein product: CASSPRQGIGGYTF.

V usage is TRBV5-4 and J usage is TRBJ2-2, with a weak D call TRBD1 (6 bases). There are 15 residues in the CDR3. Trimming stripped 4 bases from V and 1 base from J, with 11 bases between. The germline CDR1 and CDR2 sequences are SGHNT and YYREEE (reference sequence). The CDR3 nucleotides read TGTGCCAGCAGCGTCCGGGACATGAACACCGGGGAGCTGTTTTTT. Its protein is CASSVRDMNTGELFF.

The V call is TRBV5-1, the J call TRBJ2-5, with D perhaps given as TRBD1 or TRBD2 (5 bases each). Germline V gene lookup returns CDR1 SGHRS and CDR2 YFSETQ. Trimming left V 3 bases short and J 4 bases short, with 13 bases between. The CDR3 is 14 amino acids. The CDR3 nucleotides read TGCGCCAGCAGCTGGGACCCCGGCAGAGAGACCCAGTACTTC. It specifies CASSWDPGRETQYF.

This rearrangement joins TRBV6-1 to TRBJ2-7; D possibly uses TRBD1 or TRBD2 (5 bases each). Germline CDR1 and CDR2: MNHNS and SASEGT. This CDR3 has 13 residues. Trimming removed 6 bases from V and 3 bases from J, with 12 bases in between. The chain's CDR3 is CASSRGSNYEQYF. In DNA, the CDR3 is TGTGCCAGCAGCCGGGGCTCCAACTACGAGCAGTACTTC.

The chain carries TRBV27 and TRBJ2-7; 8 nucleotides agree with TRBD1. The CDR3 contains 15 residues. After removal of 7 bases from V and 0 bases from J, the junction contained 8 bases not matched to a gene. Germline assignment: CDR1 MNHEY and CDR2 SMNVEV (reference sequence). CDR3 DNA: TGTGCCAGCACCTACCGACAGGGGTCCTCCTACGAGCAGTACTTC. As protein: CASTYRQGSSYEQYF.

The chain recombines TRBV27 with TRBJ2-1; D unresolved. From germline, CDR1 is MNHEY and CDR2 SMNVEV (reference sequence). V was shortened by 4 bases and J by 0 bases, with 13 bases between the two germline ends. This CDR3 is built from 16 residues. The chain's CDR3 is CASSSSDLHSYNEQFF. The DNA for the CDR3 is TGTGCCAGCAGTTCATCGGACCTCCACTCCTACAATGAGCAGTTCTTC.

The chain links TRBV14 to TRBJ2-5; unclear D gene. Trimming removed 0 bases at V and 5 bases at J, with 4 bases between. The CDR3 has 12 residues. The germline CDR1 and CDR2 sequences are SGHDN and FVKESK. The CDR3 here is CASSQDGETQYF. The CDR3 DNA reads as TGTGCCAGCAGCCAAGATGGCGAGACCCAGTACTTC.

This clone appeared a few times. The chain recombines TRBV7-2 with TRBJ1-2, with a tentative D call TRBD1 (6 bases). V gave up 4 bases and J gave up 4 bases, with 16 bases separating them. The CDR3 loop spans 15 amino acids. CDR1 is SGHTA and CDR2 is FQGNSA in the germline V gene. In DNA form, the CDR3 reads TGTGCCAGCAGCTCCTGGACAGCCGCGAGCTATGGCTACACCTTC. Protein sequence: CASSSWTAASYGYTF. Supplemented by reference TRBV7-2 and TRBJ1-2, the full variable domain reads GAGVSQSPSNKVTEKGKDVELRCDPISGHTALYWYRQSLGQGLEFLIYFQGNSAPDKSGLPSDRFSAERTGGSVSTLTIQRTQQEDSAVYLCASSSWTAASYGYTFGSGTRLTVV.

This clone was detected a few times. The chain is built from TRBV6-5 and TRBJ2-3, with 7 nucleotides matching TRBD1. CDR3 length equals 14 residues. Trimming removed 6 bases from V and 0 bases from J; junction bases left unmatched: 3. The germline gives CDR1 MNHEY, CDR2 SVGAGI. This chain's CDR3 is CASRWDSSTDTQYF. The CDR3 DNA reads as TGTGCCAGCAGGTGGGACAGCAGCACAGATACGCAGTATTTT.

V is TRBV7-2 and J is TRBJ2-7; D ambiguous. The CDR3 runs to 13 residues. V gave up 1 base and J gave up 2 bases, with 6 bases separating them. CDR1 SGHTA and CDR2 FQGNSA come from the germline V gene. CDR3: CASSLDGTYEQYF. CDR3 in DNA: TGTGCCAGCAGCTTAGATGGGACCTACGAGCAGTACTTC.

The chain couples TRBV6-1 to TRBJ1-5, with D uncertain. The germline gives CDR1 MNHNS, CDR2 SASEGT. The V and J ends lost 4 bases and 0 bases respectively, with 10 bases between them. The CDR3 is 15 amino acids. CDR3 nucleotides: TGTGCCAGCAGTGGAGAACCTAATAGCAATCAGCCCCAGCATTTT. It yields the protein CASSGEPNSNQPQHF.

This chain connects TRBV4-1 to TRBJ1-3; D is possibly TRBD1 (5 bases). The CDR3 extends over 18 amino acids. Germline V CDR1 and CDR2: MGHRA, YSYEKL. V shed 4 bases and J shed 2 bases, with 21 bases lying between them. The DNA for the CDR3 is TGCGCCAGCAGCCGCCTCCCCGGCGGGGGAAAAACTGGAAACACCATATATTTT. It is translated as CASSRLPGGGKTGNTIYF.

This sequence joins TRBV9 and TRBJ1-4; 8 bases are shared with TRBD1. CDR1 and CDR2 from the germline V gene are SGDLS and YYNGEE. CDR3 length: 14 residues. V gave up 2 bases and J gave up 5 bases; unmatched junction bases: 2. The CDR3, as DNA: TGTGCCAGCAGCGTTGGACAGGGAAATGAAAAACTGTTTTTT. Its protein product is CASSVGQGNEKLFF.

The V gene is TRBV30, the J gene TRBJ2-7, with TRBD1 matching over 9 bases. The V gene end was trimmed by 7 bases and the J gene end by 3 bases; junction bases not matched to a gene: 4. CDR1 is GTSNPN and CDR2 is SVGIG in the germline V gene (reference sequence). This CDR3 is 12 amino acids long. The CDR3 sequence: CASTGGNYEQYF. The CDR3 DNA is TGTGCCTCGACAGGGGGAAACTACGAGCAGTACTTC.

CDR3 sequence reads: CASSAPGLAGSYEQYF. CDR3 DNA sequence: TGTGCCAGTAGTGCCCCGGGACTAGCGGGGTCCTACGAGCAGTACTTC. The chain uses TRBV19 and TRBJ2-7, with 13 bases aligning to TRBD2. The CDR3 is made up of 16 amino acids. V trimming: 5 bases; J trimming: 1 base; junction bases outside the gene matches: 5. The V gene's germline CDR1 is LNHDA and CDR2 SQIVND (reference sequence).

In this sample, this clone turned up once. The rearrangement joins TRBV11-2 to TRBJ2-6, with D perhaps TRBD2 (6 bases). V lost 1 base to trimming and J lost 0 bases, with 10 bases between them. The germline V gene has CDR1 SGHAT and CDR2 FQNNGV. The CDR3 spans 17 residues. CDR3 amino acids: CASSLGQGLSGANVLTF. Here the CDR3 DNA reads TGTGCCAGCAGCTTAGGCCAGGGACTCTCTGGGGCCAACGTCCTGACTTTC.

This chain links TRBV30 with TRBJ2-7, with 7 bases identical to TRBD2. J lost 3 bases, V lost 8 bases, and 13 bases had no gene match. The germline V gene encodes CDR1 GTSNPN and CDR2 SVGIG (reference sequence). The CDR3 has 14 amino acids. This chain's CDR3 is CATTREAGHYEQYF. The CDR3 bases are TGTGCCACAACACGGGAGGCAGGCCACTACGAGCAGTACTTC.

This chain joins TRBV7-9 and TRBJ1-1; 9 bases agree with TRBD1. The CDR3 is 14 residues long. Looked up from germline, CDR1 is SEHNR and CDR2 is FQNEAQ (reference sequence). The ends lost 5 bases at V and 3 bases at J; junction bases unmatched: 4. The chain's CDR3 is CASSQGQGDTEAFF. DNA for the CDR3: TGTGCCAGCAGCCAGGGACAGGGAGACACTGAAGCTTTCTTT.

In this sample, this clone turned up once. The CDR3 loop is CASSPGQGPHEQYF. For the CDR3, the DNA is TGTGCCAGCAGCCCGGGACAGGGTCCCCACGAGCAGTACTTC. This chain uses TRBV28 with TRBJ2-7, with 9 bases lining up with TRBD1. Germline-derived CDR1 and CDR2 are MDHEN and SYDVKM. CDR3 length equals 14 residues. Unmatched junction bases numbered 8, after V lost 6 bases and J lost 5 bases.

V and J are TRBV2 and TRBJ2-1, with D hard to call. Per the germline V gene, CDR1 is SNHLY and CDR2 is FYNNEI. Trimming stripped 3 bases from V and 7 bases from J, with 4 bases between. The CDR3 is made up of 11 amino acids. In nucleotides, the CDR3 is TGTGCCAGCAGTGAGGTAAATGAGCAGTTCTTC. Residues: CASSEVNEQFF.

The genes are TRBV7-9 and TRBJ1-5; TRBD1 agrees at 8 bases. CDR3 length: 13 amino acids. Germline assignment: CDR1 SEHNR and CDR2 FQNEAQ (reference sequence). V lost 1 base to trimming and J lost 7 bases; unmatched junction nucleotides: 0. In DNA, the CDR3 is TGTGCCAGCAGCTTAGGACAGGGGCAGCCCCAGCATTTT. As protein: CASSLGQGQPQHF.